One and the same sample provided the 23 T cell receptor beta chains below, sequenced in a study of CD8 T cells in ankylosing spondylitis. TCRdb used MiXCR to reprocess the 5' RACE reads, holding one entry per CDR3 protein. The sample lists tens of thousands of distinct CDR3 sequences; approximately 5% were seen once. Sequences were obtained from blood, either unsorted or a sorted T cell fraction (not recorded which). The receptor source for this set is a male donor with ankylosing spondylitis or in good health (not recorded which).

This clonotype showed up many times. The chain employs TRBV28 and TRBJ2-3; TRBD1 matches 9 bases. The ends lost 5 bases at V and 6 bases at J; junction bases unmatched: 12. CDR3 size: 16 residues. Germline CDR1 and CDR2: MDHEN and SYDVKM. This CDR3 is CASSTTTGGVRDTQYF. In DNA form, the CDR3 reads TGTGCCAGCAGTACGACCACAGGGGGCGTACGGGATACGCAGTATTTT.

This clonotype came up many times. The chain combines TRBV2 with TRBJ2-1, with D perhaps TRBD2 (6 bases). Trimming cost V 7 bases and J 2 bases, with 9 bases left between them. CDR1 is SNHLY and CDR2 is FYNNEI in the germline V gene. The CDR3 is 13 amino acids. CDR3 loop: CASNLAAYNEQFF. In DNA, the CDR3 is TGTGCCAGCAACTTAGCGGCCTACAATGAGCAGTTCTTC.

This clonotype was detected ten times or more. The J gene is TRBJ1-4, the V gene TRBV29-1, with D tentatively TRBD1 (5 bases). V was pared by 5 bases and J by 3 bases, with 10 bases between. CDR3 length equals 13 residues. The germline V gene has CDR1 SQVTM and CDR2 ANQGSEA. The DNA of the CDR3 is TGCAGCGTTCAGGACACCCCTAATGAAAAACTGTTTTTT. Translating it yields CSVQDTPNEKLFF.

This clonotype has ten or more counts. The V gene is TRBV3-1, the J gene TRBJ2-3; 9 positions agree with TRBD1. V lost 4 bases and J lost 0; bases outside the gene matches: 8. Germline assignment: CDR1 LGHDT and CDR2 YNNKEL (reference sequence). The length of the CDR3 is 17 residues. Here the CDR3 reads CASSPRYRGRSTDTQYF. As DNA, the CDR3 is TGTGCCAGCAGCCCTCGCTACAGGGGGCGCAGCACAGATACGCAGTATTTT.

This clonotype was counted many times. This chain connects TRBV20-1 to TRBJ2-7; 9 bases agree with TRBD1. Trimming took 6 bases from V and 4 from J; bases not matched to a gene: 13. The germline V gene has CDR1 DFQATT and CDR2 SNEGSKA (reference sequence). This CDR3 spans 15 amino acids. CDR3 sequence reads: CSAEGRLQGAYEQYF. The CDR3 DNA sequence: TGCAGTGCCGAAGGTCGTTTACAGGGGGCGTACGAGCAGTACTTC.

This clonotype was seen at least ten times. This chain uses TRBV15 with TRBJ2-7; 12 bases align to TRBD2. Germline loops: CDR1 LNHNV, CDR2 YYDKDF (reference sequence). CDR3 length equals 16 residues. The trim removed 5 bases at V and 5 bases at J, leaving 10 bases unmatched. In nucleotides, the CDR3 is TGTGCCACCAGCCTAGCGGGGGGGGCTGCAACGAACGAGCAGTACTTC. As protein: CATSLAGGAATNEQYF.

This clonotype occurred many times. The genes are TRBV5-1 and TRBJ2-5; a possible D gene is TRBD1 (5 bases). The CDR3 covers 13 residues. The germline V gene encodes CDR1 SGHRS and CDR2 YFSETQ. V was shortened by 4 bases and J by 2 bases, with 9 bases between the two germline ends. CDR3 nucleotide sequence: TGCGCCAGCAGCCGGACACGGCAAGAGACCCAGTACTTC. It codes for CASSRTRQETQYF.

This clonotype has a count of ten or more. The chain has TRBV7-8 and TRBJ1-2; no clear D gene. Trimming removed 1 base at V and 4 bases at J, with 19 bases between. The CDR3 is made up of 17 amino acids. Germline loops: CDR1 SGHVS, CDR2 FQNEAQ. DNA of the CDR3: TGTGCCAGCAGCTTAGATGGATTGACGGCCCCAAGCTATGGCTACACCTTC. Amino acid sequence: CASSLDGLTAPSYGYTF.

This clonotype has at least ten counts. The chain links TRBV12-3 or TRBV12-4 to TRBJ1-5; 7 bases line up with TRBD1. This CDR3 region has 15 residues. V was pared by 5 bases and J by 9 bases, with 13 bases of the junction left unmatched. CDR3 nucleotides: TGTGCCAGCAGTGACCCCGGGACAGCTCCCAGGCCCCAGCATTTT. Translated: CASSDPGTAPRPQHF.

This clonotype was recorded at least ten times. The V gene is TRBV18, the J gene TRBJ1-1, with a weak D call TRBD1 (5 bases). Trimming shortened V by 3 bases and J by 4 bases, and 12 bases separated the two germline ends. Germline V gene data show CDR1 as KGHSH and CDR2 as LQKENI. The CDR3 is 14 amino acids. The CDR3 nucleotides read TGTGCCAGCTCACCCGGGACGGGGCGCACTGAAGCTTTCTTT. Its translation is CASSPGTGRTEAFF.

This clonotype was detected many times. This chain links TRBV7-6 with TRBJ2-2; 8 bases align to TRBD1. V lost 2 bases and J lost 4; bases outside the gene matches: 9. The CDR3 runs to 17 residues. Germline CDR1 and CDR2: SGHVS and FNYEAQ. CDR3 sequence: CASSLLTTGGSTGELFF. The CDR3 nucleotides read TGTGCCAGCAGCTTATTGACCACAGGGGGTTCCACCGGGGAGCTGTTTTTT.

This clonotype was counted ten times or more. This chain joins TRBV5-4 and TRBJ2-5; 7 positions agree with TRBD1. Per the germline V gene, CDR1 is SGHNT and CDR2 is YYREEE (reference sequence). Unmatched junction bases numbered 6, after V lost 0 bases and J lost 4 bases. The CDR3 has 15 residues. The CDR3 protein is CASSLATGVLETQYF. CDR3 DNA sequence: TGTGCCAGCAGCTTGGCTACAGGGGTTTTAGAGACCCAGTACTTC.

This clonotype was counted at least ten times. The gene calls are TRBV7-9 and TRBJ2-7; 9 nucleotides agree with TRBD1. Germline V gene data show CDR1 as SEHNR and CDR2 as FQNEAQ (reference sequence). V shed 0 bases, J shed 4 bases, and the junction held 7 bases outside the gene matches. This CDR3 spans 16 amino acids. CDR3 sequence (DNA): TGTGCCAGCAGCTTAGCTCTCCAAGGACAGGGGTACGAGCAGTACTTC. Its protein is CASSLALQGQGYEQYF.

This clonotype has at least ten counts. The chain links TRBV20-1 to TRBJ2-7, with 10 bases lining up with TRBD1. The V gene end was trimmed by 5 bases and the J gene end by 4 bases; junction bases not matched to a gene: 8. The length of the CDR3 is 14 residues. Germline V lookup: CDR1 DFQATT, CDR2 SNEGSKA (reference sequence). CDR3 region: CSAFPGQGRYEQYF. CDR3 nucleotide sequence: TGCAGTGCTTTCCCGGGACAGGGGAGATACGAGCAGTACTTC.

This clonotype appeared many times. This chain connects TRBV18 to TRBJ2-5, with TRBD2 matching over 8 bases. V lost 3 bases and J lost 2; bases outside the gene matches: 8. This CDR3 is 16 amino acids long. Germline loops: CDR1 KGHSH, CDR2 LQKENI. CDR3 region: CASSPSPLAVQETQYF. In DNA, the CDR3 is TGTGCCAGCTCACCCTCCCCACTAGCGGTACAAGAGACCCAGTACTTC.

The rearrangement joins TRBV3-1 to TRBJ2-5; D gene ambiguous. Germline lookup yields CDR1 LGHDT and CDR2 YNNKEL (reference sequence). This CDR3 contains 13 residues. V was shortened by 4 bases and J by 0 bases, with 6 bases between the two germline ends. CDR3 nucleotide sequence: TGTGCCAGCAGCCCAGGAGACCAAGAGACCCAGTACTTC. Translating gives CASSPGDQETQYF.

This clonotype was seen many times. This chain joins TRBV4-3 and TRBJ2-1; 13 bases match TRBD2. CDR1 and CDR2 (germline): LGHNA, YSLEER. The CDR3 runs to 13 residues. The V segment lost 8 bases and the J segment 8 bases; nucleotides outside the gene matches: 3. The CDR3 sequence is CASSLAGGDEQFF. CDR3 nucleotides: TGCGCCAGCTCACTAGCGGGGGGGGATGAGCAGTTCTTC.

This clonotype was seen ten or more times. This chain links TRBV12-3 or TRBV12-4 with TRBJ2-2; tentative D call: TRBD1 (6 bases). The V end was cut by 6 bases, the J end by 1 base, with 6 bases between. The CDR3 sequence is 13 residues long. CDR3 in amino acids: CASRGQNTGELFF. The DNA of the CDR3 is TGTGCCAGCAGGGGACAGAACACCGGGGAGCTGTTTTTT.

This clonotype was observed at least ten times. V and J are TRBV5-5 and TRBJ1-2, with D perhaps TRBD1 (5 bases). V was clipped by 1 base and J by 2 bases, with 12 bases between them. CDR3 length: 15 amino acids. Germline values: CDR1 SGHKS, CDR2 YYEKEE (reference sequence). The CDR3, as DNA: TGTGCCAGCAGCTTGCTGGGGCAGCCAAACTATGGCTACACCTTC. It codes for CASSLLGQPNYGYTF.

This clonotype was counted a few times. The chain uses TRBV11-1 and TRBJ2-1; TRBD2 is a possible D gene (6 bases). The CDR3 runs to 17 residues. Deletions cut 8 bases from V and 0 bases from J, with 20 bases between. Per the germline V gene, CDR1 is SGHAT and CDR2 is FQDESV (reference sequence). CDR3 nucleotide sequence: TGTGCCAGCCGCAATCCCCTGGAGGGCCTCTCCTACAATGAGCAGTTCTTC. Protein: CASRNPLEGLSYNEQFF.

This clonotype has ten or more counts. This sequence joins TRBV29-1 and TRBJ2-1; D perhaps matches TRBD1 (7 bases). The CDR3 runs 16 residues. CDR1 and CDR2 (germline): SQVTM, ANQGSEA. Between the trimmed V and J ends, which lost 7 bases and 4 bases, there was a span of 23 bases. The CDR3 loop is CSAGGGGRSGYNEQFF. The DNA of the CDR3 is TGCAGCGCCGGAGGGGGCGGCCGGTCCGGGTACAATGAGCAGTTCTTC.

This clonotype was seen only a few times. The chain employs TRBV7-2 and TRBJ1-4, with unresolved D. Per germline, CDR1 SGHTA and CDR2 FQGNSA. Trimming stripped 5 bases from V and 7 bases from J, with 14 bases between. The CDR3 length is 14 residues. CDR3 residues: CASSPGESVEKLFF. The CDR3 coding sequence is TGTGCCAGCAGCCCTGGGGAGTCGGTTGAAAAACTGTTTTTT.

This clonotype was seen many times. This rearrangement joins TRBV20-1 to TRBJ2-1; TRBD2 agrees at 15 bases. Germline assignment: CDR1 DFQATT and CDR2 SNEGSKA (reference sequence). The CDR3 consists of 15 residues. Trimming cost V 5 bases and J 5 bases; bases outside gene matches: 4. The CDR3 loop is CSADGTSGGNNEQFF. Written as DNA, the CDR3 is TGCAGTGCTGACGGGACTAGCGGGGGGAACAATGAGCAGTTCTTC.